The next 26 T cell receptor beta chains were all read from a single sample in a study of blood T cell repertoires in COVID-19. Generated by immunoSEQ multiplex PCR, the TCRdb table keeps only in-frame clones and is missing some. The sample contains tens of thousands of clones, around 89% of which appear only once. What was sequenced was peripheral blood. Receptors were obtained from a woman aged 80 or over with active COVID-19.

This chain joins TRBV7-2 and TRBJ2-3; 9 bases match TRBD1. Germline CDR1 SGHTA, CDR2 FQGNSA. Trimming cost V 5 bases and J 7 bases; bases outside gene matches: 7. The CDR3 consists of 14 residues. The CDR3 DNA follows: TGTGCCAGCAGCCCCCAGGGACAGGGTCATACGCAGTATTTT. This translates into CASSPQGQGHTQYF.

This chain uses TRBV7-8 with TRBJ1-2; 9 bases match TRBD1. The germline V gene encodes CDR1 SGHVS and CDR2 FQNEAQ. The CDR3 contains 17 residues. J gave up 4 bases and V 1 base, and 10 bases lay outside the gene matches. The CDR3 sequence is CASSLVPGGTGLYGYTF. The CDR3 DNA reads TGTGCCAGCAGCTTAGTTCCGGGCGGGACAGGGCTCTATGGCTACACCTTC.

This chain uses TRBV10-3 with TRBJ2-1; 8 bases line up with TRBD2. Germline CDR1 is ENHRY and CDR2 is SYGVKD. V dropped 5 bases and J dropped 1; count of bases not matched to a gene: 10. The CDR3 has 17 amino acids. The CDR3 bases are TGTGCCATCAGTCAACTAGCGGACGGGGGGTCCTACAATGAGCAGTTCTTC. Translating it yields CAISQLADGGSYNEQFF.

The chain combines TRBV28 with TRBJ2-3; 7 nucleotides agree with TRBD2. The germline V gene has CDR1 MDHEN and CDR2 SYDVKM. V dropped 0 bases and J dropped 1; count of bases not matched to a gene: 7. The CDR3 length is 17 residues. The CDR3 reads CASSLWGEGQGTDTQYF. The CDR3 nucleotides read TGTGCCAGCAGTTTATGGGGGGAGGGTCAGGGCACAGATACGCAGTATTTT.

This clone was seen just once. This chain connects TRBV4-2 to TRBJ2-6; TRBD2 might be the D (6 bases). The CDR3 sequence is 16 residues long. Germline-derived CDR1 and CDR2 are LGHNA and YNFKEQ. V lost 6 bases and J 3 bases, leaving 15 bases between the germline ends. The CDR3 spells CASSLLREYGANVLTF. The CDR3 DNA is TGTGCCAGCAGTCTGCTCCGGGAGTATGGGGCCAACGTCCTGACTTTC.

The CDR3 DNA sequence: TGTGCCAGCAGTCCACGCGGTGGGGCGGGAGGGCATTCTGCCCCCTACAATGAGCAGTTCTTC. It translates to CASSPRGGAGGHSAPYNEQFF. The rearrangement joins TRBV27 to TRBJ2-1; 9 nucleotides agree with TRBD2. Germline lookup yields CDR1 MNHEY and CDR2 SMNVEV (reference sequence). CDR3 size: 21 residues. The trim removed 5 bases at V and 2 bases at J, leaving 22 bases unmatched.

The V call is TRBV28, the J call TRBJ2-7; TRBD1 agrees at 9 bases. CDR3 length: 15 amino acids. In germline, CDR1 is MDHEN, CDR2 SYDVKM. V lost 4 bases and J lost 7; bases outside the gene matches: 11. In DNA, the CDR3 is TGTGCCAGCAGTTCCACAGGGGGCAGTCCGGGTGAGCAGTACTTC. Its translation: CASSSTGGSPGEQYF.

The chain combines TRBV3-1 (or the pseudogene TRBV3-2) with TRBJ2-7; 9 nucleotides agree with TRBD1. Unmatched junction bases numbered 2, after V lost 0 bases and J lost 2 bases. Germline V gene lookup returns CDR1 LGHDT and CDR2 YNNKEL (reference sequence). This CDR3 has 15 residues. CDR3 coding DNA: TGTGCCAGCAGCCAAGAACAGGGGGCTACCTACGAGCAGTACTTC. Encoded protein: CASSQEQGATYEQYF.

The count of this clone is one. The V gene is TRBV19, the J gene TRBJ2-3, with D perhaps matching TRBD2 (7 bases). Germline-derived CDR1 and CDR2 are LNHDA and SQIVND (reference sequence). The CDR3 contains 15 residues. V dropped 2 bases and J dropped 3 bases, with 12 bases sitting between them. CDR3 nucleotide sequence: TGTGCCAGTAGTATAACGGGGGGCGCGACAGATACGCAGTATTTT. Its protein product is CASSITGGATDTQYF. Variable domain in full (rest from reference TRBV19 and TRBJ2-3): DGGITQSPKYLFRKEGQNVTLSCEQNLNHDAMYWYRQDPGQGLRLIYYSQIVNDFQKGDIAEGYSVSREKKESFPLTVTSAQKNPTAFYLCASSITGGATDTQYFGPGTRLTVL.

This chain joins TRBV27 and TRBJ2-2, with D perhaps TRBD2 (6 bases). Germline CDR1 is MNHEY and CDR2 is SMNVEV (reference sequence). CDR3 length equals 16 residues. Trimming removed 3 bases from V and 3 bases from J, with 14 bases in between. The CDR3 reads CASSFLTGVDTGELFF. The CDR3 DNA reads TGTGCCAGCAGTTTTTTGACGGGAGTAGACACCGGGGAGCTGTTTTTT.

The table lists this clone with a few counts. The CDR3 reads CASSYSRGSTQPQHF. Written as DNA, the CDR3 is TGTGCCAGCAGTTACTCGAGGGGGTCCACTCAGCCCCAGCATTTT. The chain employs TRBV6-5 and TRBJ1-5, with D perhaps TRBD1 (6 bases). The germline V and J ends were trimmed by 0 bases and 6 bases, with 12 bases remaining between them. Germline V CDR1 and CDR2: MNHEY, SVGAGI. The CDR3 sequence is 15 residues long.

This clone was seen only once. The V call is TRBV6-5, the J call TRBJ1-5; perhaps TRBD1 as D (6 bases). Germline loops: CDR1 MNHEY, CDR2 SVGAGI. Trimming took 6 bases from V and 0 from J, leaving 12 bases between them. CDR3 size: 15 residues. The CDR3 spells CASRGTHYSNQPQHF. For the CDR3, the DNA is TGTGCCAGCAGGGGGACACATTATAGCAATCAGCCCCAGCATTTT.

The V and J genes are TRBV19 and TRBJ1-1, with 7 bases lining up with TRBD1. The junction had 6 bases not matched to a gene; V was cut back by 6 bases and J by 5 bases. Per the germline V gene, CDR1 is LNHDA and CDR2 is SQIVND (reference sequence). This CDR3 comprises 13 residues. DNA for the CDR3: TGTGCCAGTAGACAGGGGTGGTTGACTGAAGCTTTCTTT. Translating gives CASRQGWLTEAFF.

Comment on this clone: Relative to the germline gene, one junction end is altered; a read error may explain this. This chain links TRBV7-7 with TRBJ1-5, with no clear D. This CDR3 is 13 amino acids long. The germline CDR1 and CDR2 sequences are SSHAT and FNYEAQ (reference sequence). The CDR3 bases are TGTGCTAGCAGCGCAGGCGCCAATCAGCCCCAGCATTTT. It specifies CASSAGANQPQHF.

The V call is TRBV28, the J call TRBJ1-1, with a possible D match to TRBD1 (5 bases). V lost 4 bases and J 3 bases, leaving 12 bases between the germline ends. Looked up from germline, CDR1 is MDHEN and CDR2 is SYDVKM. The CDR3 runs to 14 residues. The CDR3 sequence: CASSSGAIYTEAFF. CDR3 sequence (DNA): TGTGCCAGCAGTTCTGGGGCGATTTACACTGAAGCTTTCTTT.

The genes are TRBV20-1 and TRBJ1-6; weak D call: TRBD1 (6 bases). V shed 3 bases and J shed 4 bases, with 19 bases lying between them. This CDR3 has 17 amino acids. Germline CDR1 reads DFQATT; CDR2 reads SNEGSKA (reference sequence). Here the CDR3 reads CSASGPSPGQYNSPLHF. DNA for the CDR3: TGCAGTGCTAGTGGGCCCTCACCAGGACAGTATAATTCACCCCTCCACTTT.

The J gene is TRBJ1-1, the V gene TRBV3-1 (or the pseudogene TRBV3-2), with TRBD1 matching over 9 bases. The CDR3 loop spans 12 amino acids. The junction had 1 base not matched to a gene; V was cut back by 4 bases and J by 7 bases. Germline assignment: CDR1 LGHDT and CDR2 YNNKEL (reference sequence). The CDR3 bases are TGTGCCAGCAGCCCGGGACAGGGTGAAGCTTTCTTT. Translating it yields CASSPGQGEAFF.

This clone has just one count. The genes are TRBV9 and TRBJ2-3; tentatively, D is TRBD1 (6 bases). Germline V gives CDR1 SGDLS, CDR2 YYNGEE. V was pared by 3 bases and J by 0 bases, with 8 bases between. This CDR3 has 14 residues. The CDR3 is CASSDRASTDTQYF. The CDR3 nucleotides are TGTGCCAGCAGCGACAGGGCTAGCACAGATACGCAGTATTTT.

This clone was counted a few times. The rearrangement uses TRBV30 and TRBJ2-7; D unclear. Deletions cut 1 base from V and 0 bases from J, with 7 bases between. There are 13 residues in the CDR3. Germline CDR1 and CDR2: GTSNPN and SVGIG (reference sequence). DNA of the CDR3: TGTGCCTGGAGTGATCTTATCTCCTACGAGCAGTACTTC. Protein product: CAWSDLISYEQYF.

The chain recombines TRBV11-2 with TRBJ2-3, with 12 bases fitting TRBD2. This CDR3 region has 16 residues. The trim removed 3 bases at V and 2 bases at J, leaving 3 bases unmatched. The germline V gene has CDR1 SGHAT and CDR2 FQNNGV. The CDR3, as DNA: TGTGCCAGCAGCTTGACTAGCGGGGGAAACACAGATACGCAGTATTTT. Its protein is CASSLTSGGNTDTQYF.

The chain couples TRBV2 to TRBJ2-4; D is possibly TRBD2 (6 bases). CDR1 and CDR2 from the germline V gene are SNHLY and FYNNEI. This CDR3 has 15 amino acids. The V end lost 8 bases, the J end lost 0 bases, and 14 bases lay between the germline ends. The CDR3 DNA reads TGTGCCAGCCTTTATAGCGGAATAGCCAAAAACATTCAGTACTTC. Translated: CASLYSGIAKNIQYF.

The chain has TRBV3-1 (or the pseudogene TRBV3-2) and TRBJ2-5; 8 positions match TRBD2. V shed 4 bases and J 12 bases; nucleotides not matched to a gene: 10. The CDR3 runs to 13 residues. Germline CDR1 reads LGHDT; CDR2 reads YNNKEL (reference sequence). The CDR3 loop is CASSPREGLVEYF. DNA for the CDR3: TGTGCCAGCAGCCCCCGGGAGGGCCTAGTAGAGTACTTC.

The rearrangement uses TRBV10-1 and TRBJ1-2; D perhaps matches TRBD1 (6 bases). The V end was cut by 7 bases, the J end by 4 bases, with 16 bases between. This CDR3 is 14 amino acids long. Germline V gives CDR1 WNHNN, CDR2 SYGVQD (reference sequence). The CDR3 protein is CASNLRTVGYGYTF. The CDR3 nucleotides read TGCGCCAGCAACCTAAGGACAGTCGGCTATGGCTACACCTTC.

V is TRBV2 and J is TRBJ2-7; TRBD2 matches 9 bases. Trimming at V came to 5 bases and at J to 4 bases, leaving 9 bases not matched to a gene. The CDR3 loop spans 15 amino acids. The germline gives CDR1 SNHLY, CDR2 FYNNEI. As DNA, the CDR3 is TGTGCCAGCAGTCTTAGCGGGAGCCTAAAATACGAGCAGTACTTC. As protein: CASSLSGSLKYEQYF.

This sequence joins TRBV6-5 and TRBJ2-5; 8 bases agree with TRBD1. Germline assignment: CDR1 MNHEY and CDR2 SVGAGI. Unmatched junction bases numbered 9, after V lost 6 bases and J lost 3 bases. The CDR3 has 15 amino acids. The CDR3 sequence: CASSLNRDRKETQYF. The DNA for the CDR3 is TGTGCCAGCAGCCTAAACCGGGACAGGAAAGAGACCCAGTACTTC.

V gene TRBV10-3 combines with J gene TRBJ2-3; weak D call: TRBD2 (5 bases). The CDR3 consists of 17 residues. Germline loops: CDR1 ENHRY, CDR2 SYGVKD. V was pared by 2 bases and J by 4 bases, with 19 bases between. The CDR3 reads CAISERTGIRVSDTQYF. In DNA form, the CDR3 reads TGTGCCATCAGTGAGCGGACCGGGATACGGGTTTCAGATACGCAGTATTTT.